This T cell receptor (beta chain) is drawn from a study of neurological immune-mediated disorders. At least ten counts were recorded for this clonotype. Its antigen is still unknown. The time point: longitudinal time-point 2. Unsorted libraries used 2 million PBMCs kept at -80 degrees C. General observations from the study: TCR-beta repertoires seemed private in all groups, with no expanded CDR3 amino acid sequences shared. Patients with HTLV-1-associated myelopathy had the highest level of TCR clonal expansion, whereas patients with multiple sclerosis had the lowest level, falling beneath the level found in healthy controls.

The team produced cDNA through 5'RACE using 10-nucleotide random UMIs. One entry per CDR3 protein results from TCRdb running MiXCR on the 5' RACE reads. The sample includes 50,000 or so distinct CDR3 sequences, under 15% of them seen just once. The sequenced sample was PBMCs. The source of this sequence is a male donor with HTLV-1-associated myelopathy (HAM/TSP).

The CDR3 DNA reads TGTGCCAGCTCACCGCGGGACAGGTCGACAGCTAATGAAAAACTGTTTTTT. It yields the protein CASSPRDRSTANEKLFF. The V gene is TRBV18, the J gene TRBJ1-4; 8 bases map to TRBD1. This CDR3 region has 17 residues. V shed 3 bases and J 3 bases; nucleotides not matched to a gene: 9. Germline V CDR1 and CDR2: KGHSH, LQKENI.